A selection of T cell receptor beta chains follows, all from one sample in a study of early T cells in non-severe SARS-CoV-2 infection. TCRdb reanalysed the 5' RACE reads using MiXCR and keeps one entry per CDR3 protein. The sample lists more than 85,000 distinct CDR3 sequences, about an eighth occurring once. The sample was whole blood. All receptors derive from an adult who was a healthcare worker with PCR-confirmed SARS-CoV-2 infection or an uninfected control (not recorded which). Each CDR3 is given with its conserved first and last residue. The order of the fields is D gene, V gene, J gene, clone size, CDR3 protein, CDR3 DNA. D genes are given only for firm matches. The size field is filled for only some rows; it gives once, few, many or a size class.

D: TRBD2
V: TRBV20-1
J: TRBJ2-5
size: -
CDR3: CSATPGGSQETQYF
DNA: TGCAGTGCTACCCCGGGGGGGTCGCAGGAGACCCAGTACTTC

D: -
V: TRBV7-9
J: TRBJ2-7
size: many
CDR3: CASSQRQWEEQYF
DNA: TGTGCCAGCAGCCAAAGACAGTGGGAAGAGCAGTACTTC

D: TRBD1
V: TRBV6-1
J: TRBJ2-3
size: many
CDR3: CASNPGQGADTQYF
DNA: TGTGCCAGCAACCCGGGACAGGGAGCAGATACGCAGTATTTT

D: -
V: TRBV23-1
J: TRBJ1-5
size: few
CDR3: CASSQTGSNQPQHF
DNA: TGCGCCAGCAGTCAAACAGGGTCCAATCAGCCCCAGCATTTT

D: TRBD2
V: TRBV7-6
J: TRBJ2-1
size: -
CDR3: CASSLERGGSSYNEQFF
DNA: TGTGCCAGCAGCCTAGAGCGGGGTGGGAGCTCCTACAATGAGCAGTTCTTC

D: TRBD1
V: TRBV20-1
J: TRBJ1-5
size: -
CDR3: CSARSGTEFQPQHF
DNA: TGCAGTGCTAGATCCGGGACAGAGTTTCAGCCCCAGCATTTT

D: -
V: TRBV7-9
J: TRBJ1-4
size: -
CDR3: CASSVMSAEKLFF
DNA: TGTGCCAGCAGCGTTATGTCAGCAGAAAAACTGTTTTTT

D: TRBD1
V: TRBV19
J: TRBJ2-5
size: once
CDR3: CASSLDRQETQYF
DNA: TGTGCCAGTAGTCTGGACAGGCAAGAGACCCAGTACTTC

D: -
V: TRBV15
J: TRBJ2-1
size: few
CDR3: CATRTTASHHEQFF
DNA: TGTGCCACCAGGACAACCGCCAGCCACCATGAGCAGTTCTTC

D: TRBD1
V: TRBV3-1
J: TRBJ2-1
size: few
CDR3: CASSQLDRGPLF
DNA: TGTGCCAGCAGCCAGCTAGACAGGGGCCCACTCTTC

D: TRBD2
V: TRBV7-8
J: TRBJ2-3
size: many
CDR3: CASSYLLAGAGDFMYF
DNA: TGTGCCAGCAGCTACTTACTAGCGGGAGCCGGGGACTTTATGTATTTT

D: TRBD1
V: TRBV10-3
J: TRBJ1-2
size: few
CDR3: CAISDWTGNGYTF
DNA: TGTGCCATCAGTGATTGGACAGGGAACGGCTACACCTTC

D: -
V: TRBV7-9
J: TRBJ2-7
size: many
CDR3: CASSFYGSAAYEQYF
DNA: TGTGCCAGCAGCTTTTACGGGAGCGCAGCCTACGAGCAGTACTTC

D: TRBD1
V: TRBV5-1
J: TRBJ1-2
size: -
CDR3: CASSSGTGVYGYTF
DNA: TGCGCCAGCAGTTCCGGGACAGGGGTCTATGGCTACACCTTC

D: -
V: TRBV10-3
J: TRBJ2-1
size: few
CDR3: CAISEGTRAINEQFF
DNA: TGTGCCATCAGTGAGGGGACGCGGGCCATCAATGAGCAGTTCTTC

D: -
V: TRBV5-1
J: TRBJ2-5
size: many
CDR3: CASSLTGETQYF
DNA: TGCGCCAGCAGCTTGACCGGGGAGACCCAGTACTTC

D: TRBD1
V: TRBV3-1
J: TRBJ2-1
size: many
CDR3: CASSFRGTRQSSSYNEQFF
DNA: TGTGCCAGCAGCTTCAGGGGGACGAGGCAATCTAGCTCCTACAATGAGCAGTTCTTC

D: -
V: TRBV27
J: TRBJ1-2
size: many
CDR3: CASSLASGVGYGYTF
DNA: TGTGCCAGCAGCCTCGCCTCAGGGGTGGGCTATGGCTACACCTTC

D: TRBD1
V: TRBV5-1
J: TRBJ2-3
size: many
CDR3: CASSFGQGGADTQYF
DNA: TGCGCCAGCAGCTTCGGACAGGGCGGAGCAGATACGCAGTATTTT

D: -
V: TRBV5-5
J: TRBJ2-7
size: few
CDR3: CASSWRPDSYEQYF
DNA: TGTGCCAGCAGCTGGAGGCCGGATTCCTACGAGCAGTACTTC

D: -
V: TRBV7-9
J: TRBJ2-5
size: many
CDR3: CASSLPPSGKLKETQYF
DNA: TGTGCCAGCAGCCTCCCTCCGTCCGGAAAGCTAAAAGAGACCCAGTACTTC

D: TRBD1
V: TRBV6-5
J: TRBJ1-6
size: -
CDR3: CASSSPSGGWNSPLHF
DNA: TGTGCCAGCAGCTCCCCCTCAGGGGGCTGGAATTCACCCCTCCACTTT

D: -
V: TRBV4-3
J: TRBJ2-1
size: many
CDR3: CASSQEVGGAYNEQFF
DNA: TGCGCCAGCAGCCAAGAGGTGGGCGGCGCCTACAATGAGCAGTTCTTC

D: -
V: TRBV28
J: TRBJ1-2
size: few
CDR3: CASSQGFGYTF
DNA: TGTGCCAGCAGTCAGGGGTTTGGCTACACCTTC

D: TRBD2
V: TRBV20-1
J: TRBJ2-3
size: many
CDR3: CSAPGTSGRVADTQYF
DNA: TGCAGTGCACCCGGGACTAGCGGGAGGGTGGCAGATACGCAGTATTTT

D: TRBD2
V: TRBV19
J: TRBJ2-1
size: -
CDR3: CASSIREGTNEQFF
DNA: TGTGCCAGTAGTATACGGGAGGGCACCAATGAGCAGTTCTTC

D: TRBD2
V: TRBV9
J: TRBJ2-1
size: few
CDR3: CASSGGLAGSTYNEQFF
DNA: TGTGCCAGCAGCGGAGGACTAGCGGGATCGACCTACAATGAGCAGTTCTTC

D: TRBD2
V: TRBV6-5
J: TRBJ2-1
size: many
CDR3: CASSRTSGSSYNEQFF
DNA: TGTGCCAGCAGTAGGACTAGCGGGAGCTCCTACAATGAGCAGTTCTTC

D: -
V: TRBV6-6
J: TRBJ2-7
size: -
CDR3: CASSYSSHEQYF
DNA: TGTGCCAGCAGTTACTCTAGCCACGAGCAGTACTTC

D: -
V: TRBV12-3/TRBV12-4
J: TRBJ1-1
size: few
CDR3: CASTPGVGTEAFF
DNA: TGTGCCAGCACCCCAGGGGTTGGGACTGAAGCTTTCTTT

D: -
V: TRBV28
J: TRBJ1-2
size: few
CDR3: CASSLALPSYTF
DNA: TGTGCCAGCAGTTTAGCCCTCCCCAGCTACACCTTC

D: -
V: TRBV6-5
J: TRBJ2-1
size: many
CDR3: CASSRPDSNEQFF
DNA: TGTGCCAGCAGCCGCCCTGACAGTAATGAGCAGTTCTTC

D: TRBD2
V: TRBV4-1
J: TRBJ2-1
size: few
CDR3: CASSQGTSGRSNEQFF
DNA: TGCGCCAGCAGCCAAGGTACTAGCGGGAGATCCAATGAGCAGTTCTTC

D: TRBD2
V: TRBV4-3
J: TRBJ2-7
size: few
CDR3: CASSQDRLAGYEQYF
DNA: TGCGCCAGCAGCCAAGACCGACTAGCGGGGTACGAGCAGTACTTC

D: -
V: TRBV10-3
J: TRBJ2-1
size: few
CDR3: CAISEVSRGHNEQFF
DNA: TGTGCCATCAGTGAGGTATCGCGGGGCCACAATGAGCAGTTCTTC

D: -
V: TRBV7-9
J: TRBJ2-7
size: -
CDR3: CASSSRGPEQYF
DNA: TGTGCCAGCAGCTCCCGGGGTCCCGAGCAGTACTTC

D: -
V: TRBV30
J: TRBJ1-1
size: many
CDR3: CAWSVNGPNTEAFF
DNA: TGTGCCTGGAGTGTTAACGGGCCCAACACTGAAGCTTTCTTT

D: -
V: TRBV9
J: TRBJ2-3
size: many
CDR3: CASSTQGWGTDTQYF
DNA: TGTGCCAGCAGCACACAAGGGTGGGGCACAGATACGCAGTATTTT

D: -
V: TRBV7-2
J: TRBJ1-5
size: few
CDR3: CASSPRDPDQPQHF
DNA: TGTGCCAGCAGCCCCCGGGACCCTGATCAGCCCCAGCATTTT

D: TRBD2
V: TRBV29-1
J: TRBJ2-1
size: few
CDR3: CSVSGTSVQEQFF
DNA: TGCAGCGTTTCCGGGACTAGCGTGCAGGAGCAGTTCTTC

D: TRBD1
V: TRBV29-1
J: TRBJ1-4
size: -
CDR3: CSVAHRGDEKLFF
DNA: TGCAGCGTTGCTCACAGGGGTGACGAAAAACTGTTTTTT

D: TRBD2
V: TRBV11-2
J: TRBJ2-1
size: few
CDR3: CASSGGGYTEQFF
DNA: TGTGCCAGCAGCGGCGGGGGATACACTGAGCAGTTCTTC

D: TRBD1
V: TRBV28
J: TRBJ2-1
size: many
CDR3: CASSLGDRGYNEQFF
DNA: TGTGCCAGCAGTTTGGGGGACAGGGGATACAATGAGCAGTTCTTC

D: -
V: TRBV6-2/TRBV6-3
J: TRBJ2-4
size: many
CDR3: CASGVSRAKNIQYF
DNA: TGTGCCAGCGGTGTATCCCGAGCCAAAAACATTCAGTACTTC

D: -
V: TRBV28
J: TRBJ2-5
size: few
CDR3: CASRTRTEGETQYF
DNA: TGTGCCAGCAGGACAAGGACCGAGGGAGAGACCCAGTACTTC

D: -
V: TRBV5-5
J: TRBJ2-5
size: few
CDR3: CASSGSLGPQETQYF
DNA: TGTGCCAGCAGCGGTTCCCTGGGCCCTCAAGAGACCCAGTACTTC

D: TRBD1
V: TRBV20-1
J: TRBJ2-7
size: many
CDR3: CSARTGDYEQYF
DNA: TGCAGTGCCAGGACAGGGGACTACGAGCAGTACTTC